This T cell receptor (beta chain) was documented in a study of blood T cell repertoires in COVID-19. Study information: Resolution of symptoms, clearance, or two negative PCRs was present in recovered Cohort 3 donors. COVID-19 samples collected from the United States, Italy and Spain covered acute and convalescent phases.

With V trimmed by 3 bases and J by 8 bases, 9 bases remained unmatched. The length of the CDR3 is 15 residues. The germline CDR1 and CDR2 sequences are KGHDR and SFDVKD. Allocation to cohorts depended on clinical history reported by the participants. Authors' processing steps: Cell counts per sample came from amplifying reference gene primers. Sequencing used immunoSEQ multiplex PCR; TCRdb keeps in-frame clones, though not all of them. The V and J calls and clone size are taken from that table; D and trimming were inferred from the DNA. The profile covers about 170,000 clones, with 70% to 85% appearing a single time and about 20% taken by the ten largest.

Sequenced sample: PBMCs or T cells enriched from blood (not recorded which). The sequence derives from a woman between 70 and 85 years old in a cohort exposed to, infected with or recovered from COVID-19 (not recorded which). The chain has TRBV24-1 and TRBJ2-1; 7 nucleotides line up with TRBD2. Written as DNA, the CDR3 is TGTGCCACCAGTGATCCGGGAGGCCCGGGTGATGAGCAGTTCTTC. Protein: CATSDPGGPGDEQFF.